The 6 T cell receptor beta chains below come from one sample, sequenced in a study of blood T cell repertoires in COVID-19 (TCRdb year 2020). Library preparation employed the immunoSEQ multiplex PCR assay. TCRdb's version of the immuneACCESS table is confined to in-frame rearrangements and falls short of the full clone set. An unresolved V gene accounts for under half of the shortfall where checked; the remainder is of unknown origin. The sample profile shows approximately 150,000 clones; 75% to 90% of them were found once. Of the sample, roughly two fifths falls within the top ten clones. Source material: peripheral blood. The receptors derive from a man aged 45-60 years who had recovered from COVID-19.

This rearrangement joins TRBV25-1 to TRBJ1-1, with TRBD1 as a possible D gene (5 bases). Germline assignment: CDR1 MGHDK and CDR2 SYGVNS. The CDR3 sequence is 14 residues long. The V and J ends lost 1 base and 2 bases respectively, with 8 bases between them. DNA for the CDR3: TGTGCCAGCAGTGAATCGACAGCAAACACTGAAGCTTTCTTT. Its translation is CASSESTANTEAFF.

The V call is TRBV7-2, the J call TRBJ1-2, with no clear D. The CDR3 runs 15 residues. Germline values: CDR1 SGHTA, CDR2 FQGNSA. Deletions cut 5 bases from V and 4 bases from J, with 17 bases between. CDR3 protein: CASSPSLGGSYGYTF. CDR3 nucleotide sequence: TGTGCCAGCAGCCCCTCGTTGGGAGGGAGCTATGGCTACACCTTC.

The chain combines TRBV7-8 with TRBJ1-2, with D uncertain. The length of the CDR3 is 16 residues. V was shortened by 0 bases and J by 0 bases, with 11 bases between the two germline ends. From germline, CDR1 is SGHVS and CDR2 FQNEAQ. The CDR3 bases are TGTGCCAGCAGCTTAGCTATCACAGAGCCTAACTATGGCTACACCTTC. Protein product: CASSLAITEPNYGYTF.

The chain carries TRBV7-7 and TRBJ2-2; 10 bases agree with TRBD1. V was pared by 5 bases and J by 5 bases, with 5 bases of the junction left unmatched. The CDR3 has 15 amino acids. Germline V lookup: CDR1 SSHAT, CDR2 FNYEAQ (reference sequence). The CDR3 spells CASSPRTGGTGELFF. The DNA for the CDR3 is TGTGCCAGCAGCCCTAGGACAGGGGGTACCGGGGAGCTGTTTTTT.

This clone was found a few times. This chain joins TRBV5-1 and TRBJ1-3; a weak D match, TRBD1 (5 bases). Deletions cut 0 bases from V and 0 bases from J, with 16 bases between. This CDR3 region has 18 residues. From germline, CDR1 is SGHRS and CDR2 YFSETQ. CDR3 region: CASSLGTRQRISGNTIYF. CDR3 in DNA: TGCGCCAGCAGCTTGGGGACTAGACAGCGAATCTCTGGAAACACCATATATTTT.

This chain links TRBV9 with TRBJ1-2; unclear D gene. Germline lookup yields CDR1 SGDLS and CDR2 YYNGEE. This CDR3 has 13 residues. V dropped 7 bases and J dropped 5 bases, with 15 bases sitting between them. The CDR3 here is CASEGSDYYGYTF. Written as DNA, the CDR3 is TGTGCCAGCGAAGGAAGTGACTATTATGGCTACACCTTC.